The next 29 T cell receptor beta chains were all read from a single sample in a study of blood T cell repertoires in COVID-19. Method: immunoSEQ multiplex PCR; TCRdb's copy keeps in-frame clones and lacks some. The data show nearly 250,000 clones, approximately 84% seen once. The sample taken for sequencing was peripheral blood. The origin of the receptors is a woman aged 80 or over with acute or convalescent COVID-19.

V gene TRBV25-1 combines with J gene TRBJ1-4; the D is unclear. The CDR3 runs 12 residues. CDR1 MGHDK and CDR2 SYGVNS come from the germline V gene. V was shortened by 2 bases and J by 6 bases, with 4 bases between the two germline ends. CDR3 nucleotides: TGTGCCAGCAGTGAACGTTATGAAAAACTGTTTTTT. This sequence encodes CASSERYEKLFF.

The chain joins TRBV4-1 to TRBJ2-2; TRBD1 agrees at 9 bases. The CDR3 is 18 amino acids. Per germline, CDR1 MGHRA and CDR2 YSYEKL. V was clipped by 5 bases and J by 1 base; unmatched bases: 11. The DNA of the CDR3 is TGCGCCAGCAGCAAAGTATTTACAGGGGGCCTGAACACCGGGGAGCTGTTTTTT. Encoded protein: CASSKVFTGGLNTGELFF.

The J gene is TRBJ2-5, the V gene TRBV18; 8 positions agree with TRBD2. The CDR3 consists of 14 residues. Germline assignment: CDR1 KGHSH and CDR2 LQKENI. Trimming took 3 bases from V and 1 from J; bases not matched to a gene: 1. The CDR3 sequence is CASSPSGAQETQYF. In nucleotides, the CDR3 is TGTGCCAGCTCACCTAGCGGGGCCCAAGAGACCCAGTACTTC.

This CDR3 is CSVVSGVNEQFF. In DNA, the CDR3 is TGCAGCGTTGTTTCCGGGGTCAATGAGCAGTTCTTC. The chain recombines TRBV29-1 with TRBJ2-1, with D perhaps TRBD2 (5 bases). Germline assignment: CDR1 SQVTM and CDR2 ANQGSEA. Trimming removed 4 bases at V and 6 bases at J, with 10 bases between. The CDR3 is made up of 12 amino acids.

V and J are TRBV10-1 and TRBJ2-7; 7 nucleotides match TRBD1. V lost 6 bases to trimming and J lost 0 bases; unmatched junction nucleotides: 5. The CDR3 sequence is 14 residues long. In germline, CDR1 is WNHNN, CDR2 SYGVQD (reference sequence). The CDR3 sequence: CASSHRGSSYEQYF. CDR3 in DNA: TGCGCCAGCAGCCACAGGGGAAGCTCCTACGAGCAGTACTTC.

The chain employs TRBV6-5 and TRBJ1-2, with D hard to call. V lost 0 bases, J lost 6 bases, and 8 bases lay in between. CDR1 MNHEY and CDR2 SVGAGI come from the germline V gene. CDR3 size: 13 residues. The CDR3 sequence is CASSYSAAHGYTF. The CDR3 nucleotides read TGTGCCAGCAGTTACTCGGCGGCTCATGGCTACACCTTC.

This sequence joins TRBV24-1 and TRBJ1-4; D may be TRBD1 (6 bases). The CDR3 runs 15 residues. CDR1 and CDR2 (germline): KGHDR, SFDVKD. Trimming stripped 3 bases from V and 11 bases from J, with 18 bases between. The CDR3 DNA is TGTGCCACCAGTGATCCTAGACAGGCCGCGGAGAAACTGTTTTTT. Translation gives CATSDPRQAAEKLFF.

V is TRBV2 and J is TRBJ1-1; D unclear. The CDR3 runs 13 residues. Germline-derived CDR1 and CDR2 are SNHLY and FYNNEI. Trimming removed 10 bases from V and 0 bases from J, with 12 bases in between. The CDR3, as DNA: TGTGCCACAGGTCGGTGGATGAACACTGAAGCTTTCTTT. It yields the protein CATGRWMNTEAFF.

CDR3 loop: CASSTNRGIDEQYF. The DNA of the CDR3 is TGTGCCAGCAGTACCAACAGGGGCATCGACGAGCAGTACTTC. V and J are TRBV28 and TRBJ2-7; 7 bases fit TRBD1. The length of the CDR3 is 14 residues. Germline V lookup: CDR1 MDHEN, CDR2 SYDVKM. J was trimmed by 5 bases and V by 5 bases; bases with no gene match: 9. Full variable domain (rest looked up from reference TRBV28 and TRBJ2-7): DVKVTQSSRYLVKRTGEKVFLECVQDMDHENMFWYRQDPGLGLRLIYFSYDVKMKEKGDIPEGYSVSREKKERFSLILESASTNQTSMYLCASSTNRGIDEQYFGPGTRLTVT.

The rearrangement joins TRBV4-1 to TRBJ2-7; 9 nucleotides align to TRBD2. This CDR3 region has 15 residues. The germline CDR1 and CDR2 sequences are MGHRA and YSYEKL. V was pared by 0 bases and J by 5 bases, with 5 bases of the junction left unmatched. The CDR3 sequence is CASSQEGTSFDEQYF. The CDR3 DNA reads as TGCGCCAGCAGCCAAGAGGGGACTAGCTTTGACGAGCAGTACTTC.

The chain recombines TRBV2 with TRBJ2-1; 12 bases are shared with TRBD2. The CDR3 has 14 residues. With 7 bases clipped from V and 9 bases from J, the junction kept 7 bases outside the gene matches. The germline V gene has CDR1 SNHLY and CDR2 FYNNEI. The CDR3 DNA reads TGTGCCAGCAAGACTAGCGGGAGTTCAAGTGAGCAGTTCTTC. Translating gives CASKTSGSSSEQFF.

The chain links TRBV7-2 to TRBJ2-7, with a tentative D call TRBD1 (5 bases). The V and J ends lost 2 bases and 6 bases respectively, with 17 bases between them. This CDR3 is 15 amino acids long. Germline-derived CDR1 and CDR2 are SGHTA and FQGNSA. In DNA form, the CDR3 reads TGTGCCAGCAGCTTAACCGATGGCAGGGCGTCCGAGCAGTACTTC. Translating gives CASSLTDGRASEQYF.

This clone has just a few counts. The chain carries TRBV9 and TRBJ1-4; a weak D match, TRBD1 (5 bases). V was pared by 2 bases and J by 7 bases, with 15 bases between. This CDR3 comprises 15 residues. In germline, CDR1 is SGDLS, CDR2 YYNGEE. The CDR3 nucleotides are TGTGCCAGCAGCGTTAGGGAGGGACCGAGTGAAAAACTGTTTTTT. This encodes CASSVREGPSEKLFF.

Only a few counts were recorded for this clone. The V gene is TRBV5-4, the J gene TRBJ2-5; 7 bases map to TRBD2. J gave up 7 bases and V 2 bases, and 14 bases lay outside the gene matches. The germline V gene encodes CDR1 SGHNT and CDR2 YYREEE (reference sequence). CDR3 length: 16 residues. The CDR3 sequence is CASSFGPSGGDVTQYF. The DNA of the CDR3 is TGTGCCAGCAGCTTCGGTCCTTCGGGGGGTGATGTGACCCAGTACTTC.

V usage is TRBV19 and J usage is TRBJ1-5; 8 bases match TRBD1. The CDR3 contains 15 residues. CDR1 LNHDA and CDR2 SQIVND come from the germline V gene (reference sequence). Trimming took 4 bases from V and 2 from J; bases not matched to a gene: 4. CDR3 residues: CASSKLGQGNQPQHF. In DNA form, the CDR3 reads TGTGCCAGTAGTAAACTGGGACAGGGCAATCAGCCCCAGCATTTT.

The chain uses TRBV5-4 and TRBJ1-3, with TRBD1 matching 8 bases. This CDR3 is built from 14 residues. Trimming at V came to 4 bases and at J to 4 bases, leaving 4 bases not matched to a gene. Germline loops: CDR1 SGHNT, CDR2 YYREEE (reference sequence). CDR3 loop: CASSIQGVGNTIYF. CDR3 nucleotide sequence: TGTGCCAGCAGCATACAGGGGGTGGGAAACACCATATATTTT.

V usage is TRBV28 and J usage is TRBJ2-1; D might be TRBD2 (6 bases). The V gene lost 7 bases and the J gene lost 3 bases, with 16 bases spanning the gap. This CDR3 region has 15 residues. Per germline, CDR1 MDHEN and CDR2 SYDVKM. The CDR3 protein is CASTLPTSSYNEQFF. Written as DNA, the CDR3 is TGTGCCAGCACCCTACCTACTAGCAGCTACAATGAGCAGTTCTTC.

J is TRBJ2-3 and V is TRBV5-1; D call uncertain. CDR1 is SGHRS and CDR2 is YFSETQ in the germline V gene. The CDR3 loop spans 14 amino acids. V was clipped by 4 bases and J by 2 bases, with 11 bases between them. CDR3 coding DNA: TGCGCCAGCAGCCCTAGTGACCCCACAGATACGCAGTATTTT. Translated: CASSPSDPTDTQYF.

J is TRBJ1-5 and V is TRBV19, with D hard to call. The CDR3 is 14 residues long. The ends were cut back, 2 bases at V and 0 bases at J, with 5 bases in the middle. The V gene's germline CDR1 is LNHDA and CDR2 SQIVND (reference sequence). The CDR3 sequence is CASSIYGSNQPQHF. In nucleotides, the CDR3 is TGTGCCAGTAGTATATACGGTAGCAATCAGCCCCAGCATTTT. The whole variable domain, remainder taken from reference TRBV19 and TRBJ1-5, is DGGITQSPKYLFRKEGQNVTLSCEQNLNHDAMYWYRQDPGQGLRLIYYSQIVNDFQKGDIAEGYSVSREKKESFPLTVTSAQKNPTAFYLCASSIYGSNQPQHFGDGTRLSIL.

The rearrangement uses TRBV3-1 (or the pseudogene TRBV3-2) and TRBJ2-4, with D tentatively TRBD1 (6 bases). The CDR3 consists of 16 residues. Germline V gene data show CDR1 as LGHDT and CDR2 as YNNKEL (reference sequence). V was trimmed by 6 bases and J by 2 bases, leaving 17 bases between them. The CDR3 here is CASRITGTGTKNIQYF. For the CDR3, the DNA is TGTGCCAGCAGGATTACAGGGACCGGGACCAAAAACATTCAGTACTTC.

V and J are TRBV5-1 and TRBJ2-7, with 9 bases that match TRBD1. V shed 1 base, J shed 1 base, and the junction held 6 bases outside the gene matches. The CDR3 has 16 residues. Germline V gives CDR1 SGHRS, CDR2 YFSETQ. CDR3 DNA sequence: TGCGCCAGCAGCTTGCCCGGGACAGGGAGTTCCTACGAGCAGTACTTC. Its protein product is CASSLPGTGSSYEQYF.

The V call is TRBV7-2, the J call TRBJ2-1, with D possibly being TRBD2 (7 bases). Germline-derived CDR1 and CDR2 are SGHTA and FQGNSA. The length of the CDR3 is 14 residues. Trimming stripped 3 bases from V and 6 bases from J, with 12 bases between. CDR3 DNA sequence: TGTGCCAGCAGCTTCGGCCGGGGGGCCAATGAGCAGTTCTTC. Its protein is CASSFGRGANEQFF.

The V and J genes are TRBV7-8 and TRBJ2-5; possibly TRBD2 for D (5 bases). The CDR3 totals 14 residues. Per germline, CDR1 SGHVS and CDR2 FQNEAQ. V shed 6 bases and J shed 7 bases, with 18 bases lying between them. In DNA, the CDR3 is TGTGCCAGCAGTCCAGCGCGGGCGGTTGGGACCCAGTACTTC. This sequence encodes CASSPARAVGTQYF. The full variable domain, with the rest looked up from reference TRBV7-8 and TRBJ2-5, is GAGVSQSPRYKVAKRGQDVALRCDPISGHVSLFWYQQALGQGPEFLTYFQNEAQLDKSGLPSDRFFAERPEGSVSTLKIQRTQQEDSAVYLCASSPARAVGTQYFGPGTRLLVL.

This rearrangement joins TRBV28 to TRBJ1-5, with 7 nucleotides matching TRBD1. This CDR3 has 18 residues. V shed 2 bases, J shed 0 bases, and the junction held 10 bases outside the gene matches. Germline CDR1 reads MDHEN; CDR2 reads SYDVKM. CDR3 nucleotide sequence: TGTGCCAGCAGTTTAGGGTACAGGGGACCTTATAGCAATCAGCCCCAGCATTTT. Translating it yields CASSLGYRGPYSNQPQHF.

This clone was seen once. The rearrangement links TRBV6-5 to TRBJ1-4; a possible D gene is TRBD1 (6 bases). The CDR3 consists of 16 residues. CDR1 and CDR2 (germline): MNHEY, SVGAGI. With 2 bases removed from V and 0 bases from J, the gap between germline ends came to 10 bases. CDR3 amino acids: CASSYGGTPTNEKLFF. The CDR3 coding sequence is TGTGCCAGCAGTTACGGGGGCACACCAACTAATGAAAAACTGTTTTTT.

This rearrangement joins TRBV6-5 to TRBJ1-4; D call uncertain. CDR1 is MNHEY, CDR2 SVGAGI, per germline. Trimming left V 9 bases short and J 10 bases short, with 12 bases between. The CDR3 runs to 11 residues. CDR3 sequence (DNA): TGTGCCAGAACCTCTCCCGGAAAACTGTTTTTT. It specifies CARTSPGKLFF.

V usage is TRBV11-2 and J usage is TRBJ2-3; the D gene is possibly TRBD1 (6 bases). Trimming took 1 base from V and 5 from J, leaving 16 bases between them. The germline CDR1 and CDR2 sequences are SGHAT and FQNNGV. The CDR3 loop spans 16 amino acids. CDR3 sequence: CASSLGGQVEIDTQYF. Written as DNA, the CDR3 is TGTGCCAGCAGCTTAGGGGGGCAGGTTGAGATAGATACGCAGTATTTT. Together with reference TRBV11-2 and TRBJ2-3, the CDR3 gives the full variable domain: EAGVAQSPRYKIIEKRQSVAFWCNPISGHATLYWYQQILGQGPKLLIQFQNNGVVDDSQLPKDRFSAERLKGVDSTLKIQPAKLEDSAVYLCASSLGGQVEIDTQYFGPGTRLTVL.

This rearrangement joins TRBV29-1 to TRBJ2-7; 7 nucleotides align to TRBD1. The germline V gene has CDR1 SQVTM and CDR2 ANQGSEA. V shed 6 bases and J 9 bases; nucleotides not matched to a gene: 14. This CDR3 contains 13 residues. The CDR3 loop reads CSVAPGQPALQYF. The CDR3 DNA follows: TGCAGCGTGGCCCCGGGACAGCCAGCCTTGCAGTACTTC.

V gene TRBV5-1 combines with J gene TRBJ1-1; D is undetermined. V was trimmed by 4 bases and J by 1 base, leaving 14 bases between them. The CDR3 consists of 15 residues. The germline CDR1 and CDR2 sequences are SGHRS and YFSETQ. The CDR3 here is CASSPEVSRNTEAFF. CDR3 bases: TGCGCCAGCAGCCCGGAGGTCAGTAGGAACACTGAAGCTTTCTTT.